This T cell receptor (beta chain) is from a study of blood T cell repertoires in COVID-19. Overall study: Both acute and convalescent COVID-19 samples were obtained from the United States, Italy and Spain. Sources were T cells, B-cell-depleted T cells, or PBMCs; the material itself was cDNA or gDNA.

In the original processing: From reference gene primer amplification, estimates of nucleated cell counts were derived. Sequencing was performed with immunoSEQ multiplex PCR; in TCRdb, only in-frame clones are kept and a portion is missing. D and trimming were read from the DNA, whereas the V and J calls and clone size are those reported in that table. The data show 88,000 or so clones, with approximately 87% seen just once and roughly an eighth held by the top ten. V was pared by 2 bases and J by 10 bases, with 15 bases between. The CDR3 extends over 14 amino acids. Germline CDR1 SGHTA, CDR2 FQGNSA. J is TRBJ2-1 and V is TRBV7-2; a weak D match, TRBD1 (6 bases). This sequence originates from a human donor in a cohort sampled during active COVID-19. Sequenced sample: peripheral blood. CDR3: CASSLLGAQGEQFF. The CDR3 coding sequence is TGTGCCAGCAGCTTACTTGGGGCTCAGGGGGAGCAGTTCTTC.